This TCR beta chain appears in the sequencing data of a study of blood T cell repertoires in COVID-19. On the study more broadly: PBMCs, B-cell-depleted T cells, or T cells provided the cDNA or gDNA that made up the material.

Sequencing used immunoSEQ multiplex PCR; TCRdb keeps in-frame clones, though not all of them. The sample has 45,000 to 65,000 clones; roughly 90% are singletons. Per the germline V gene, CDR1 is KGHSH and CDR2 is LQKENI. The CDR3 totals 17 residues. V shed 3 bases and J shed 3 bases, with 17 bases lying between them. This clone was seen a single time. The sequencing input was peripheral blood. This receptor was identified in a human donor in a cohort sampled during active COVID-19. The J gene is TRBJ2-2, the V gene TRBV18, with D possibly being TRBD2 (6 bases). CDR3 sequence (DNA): TGTGCCAGCTCACCGACTCGGGGGATCATGGACACCGGGGAGCTGTTTTTT. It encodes CASSPTRGIMDTGELFF.